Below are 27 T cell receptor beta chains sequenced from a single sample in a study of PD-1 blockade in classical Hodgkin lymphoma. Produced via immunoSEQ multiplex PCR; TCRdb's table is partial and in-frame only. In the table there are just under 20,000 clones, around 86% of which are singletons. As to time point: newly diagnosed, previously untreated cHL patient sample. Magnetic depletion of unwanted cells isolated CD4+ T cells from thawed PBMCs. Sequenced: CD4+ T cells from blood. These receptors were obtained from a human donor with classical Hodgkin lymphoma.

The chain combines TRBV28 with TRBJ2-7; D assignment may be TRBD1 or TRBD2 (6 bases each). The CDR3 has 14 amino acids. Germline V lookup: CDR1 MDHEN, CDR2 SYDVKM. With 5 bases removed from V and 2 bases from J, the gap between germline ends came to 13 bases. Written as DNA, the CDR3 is TGTGCCAGCAGTAGGGGGGACGGAGCCTACGAGCAGTACTTC. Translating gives CASSRGDGAYEQYF.

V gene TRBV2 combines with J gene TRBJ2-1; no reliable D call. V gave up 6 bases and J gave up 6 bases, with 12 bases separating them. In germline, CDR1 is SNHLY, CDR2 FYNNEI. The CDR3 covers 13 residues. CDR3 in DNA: TGTGCCAGCAGGGTAGAACCTATCAATGAGCAGTTCTTC. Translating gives CASRVEPINEQFF.

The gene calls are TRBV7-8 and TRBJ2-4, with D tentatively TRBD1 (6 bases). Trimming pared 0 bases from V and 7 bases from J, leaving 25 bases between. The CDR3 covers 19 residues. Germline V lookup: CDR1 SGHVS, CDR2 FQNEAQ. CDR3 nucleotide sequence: TGTGCCAGCAGCTTAGCTCACAGGGACCATCGAGGGAAGCAGAACATTCAGTACTTC. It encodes CASSLAHRDHRGKQNIQYF.

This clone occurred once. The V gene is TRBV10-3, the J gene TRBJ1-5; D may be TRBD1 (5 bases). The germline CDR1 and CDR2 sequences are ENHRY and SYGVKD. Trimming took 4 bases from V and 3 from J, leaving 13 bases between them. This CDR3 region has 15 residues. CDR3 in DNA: TGTGCCATCAGTGGAGGGGCAGAATACAATCAGCCCCAGCATTTT. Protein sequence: CAISGGAEYNQPQHF.

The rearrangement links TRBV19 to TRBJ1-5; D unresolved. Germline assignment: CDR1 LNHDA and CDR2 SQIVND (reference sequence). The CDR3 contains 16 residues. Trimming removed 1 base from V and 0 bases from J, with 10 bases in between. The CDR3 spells CASSIVGGVSNQPQHF. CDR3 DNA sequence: TGTGCCAGTAGTATAGTGGGAGGAGTTAGCAATCAGCCCCAGCATTTT.

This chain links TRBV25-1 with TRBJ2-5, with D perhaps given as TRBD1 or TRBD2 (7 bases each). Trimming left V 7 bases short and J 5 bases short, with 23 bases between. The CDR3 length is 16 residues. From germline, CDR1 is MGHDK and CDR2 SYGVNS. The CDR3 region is CASILRGEGAQETQYF. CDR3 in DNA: TGTGCCAGCATCCTCCGGGGGGAGGGGGCGCAGGAGACCCAGTACTTC.

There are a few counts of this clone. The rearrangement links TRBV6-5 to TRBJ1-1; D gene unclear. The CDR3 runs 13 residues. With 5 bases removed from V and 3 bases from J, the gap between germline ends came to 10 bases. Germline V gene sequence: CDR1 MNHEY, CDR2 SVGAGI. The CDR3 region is CASSMGTDTEAFF. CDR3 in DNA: TGTGCCAGCAGTATGGGAACAGACACTGAAGCTTTCTTT.

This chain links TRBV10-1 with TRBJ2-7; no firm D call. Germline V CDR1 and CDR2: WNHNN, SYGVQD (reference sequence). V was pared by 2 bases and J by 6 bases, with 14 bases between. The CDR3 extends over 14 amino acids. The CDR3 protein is CASSEAAPQAEQYF. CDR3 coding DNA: TGCGCCAGCAGTGAGGCCGCCCCCCAGGCCGAGCAGTACTTC.

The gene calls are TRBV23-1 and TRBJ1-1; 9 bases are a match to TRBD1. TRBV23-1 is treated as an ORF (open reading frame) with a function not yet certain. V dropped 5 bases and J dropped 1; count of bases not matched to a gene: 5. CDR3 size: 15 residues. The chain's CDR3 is CASSGTGRGNTEAFF. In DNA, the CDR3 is TGCGCCAGCAGTGGGACAGGGCGGGGGAACACTGAAGCTTTCTTT.

This CDR3 is CASTRGGTSGGDQPQHF. In DNA, the CDR3 is TGTGCCAGCACAAGGGGGGGAACTTCAGGAGGGGATCAGCCCCAGCATTTT. The chain recombines TRBV28 with TRBJ1-5, with D perhaps TRBD1 (6 bases). Germline assignment: CDR1 MDHEN and CDR2 SYDVKM. The V end was cut by 7 bases, the J end by 5 bases, with 24 bases between. CDR3 size: 17 residues.

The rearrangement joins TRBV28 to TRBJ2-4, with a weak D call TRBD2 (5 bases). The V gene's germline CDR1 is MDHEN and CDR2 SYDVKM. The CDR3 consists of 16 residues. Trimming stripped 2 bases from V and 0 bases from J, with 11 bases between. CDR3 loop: CASSLEGLLAKNIQYF. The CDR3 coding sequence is TGTGCCAGCAGTTTAGAGGGCTTACTAGCCAAAAACATTCAGTACTTC. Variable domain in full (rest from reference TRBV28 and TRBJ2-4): DVKVTQSSRYLVKRTGEKVFLECVQDMDHENMFWYRQDPGLGLRLIYFSYDVKMKEKGDIPEGYSVSREKKERFSLILESASTNQTSMYLCASSLEGLLAKNIQYFGAGTRLSVL.

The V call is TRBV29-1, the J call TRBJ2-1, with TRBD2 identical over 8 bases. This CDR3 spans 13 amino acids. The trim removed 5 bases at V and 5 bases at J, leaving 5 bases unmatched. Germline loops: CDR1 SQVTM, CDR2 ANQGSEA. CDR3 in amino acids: CSVRLAGNNEQFF. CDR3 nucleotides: TGCAGCGTTAGGCTAGCGGGCAACAATGAGCAGTTCTTC.

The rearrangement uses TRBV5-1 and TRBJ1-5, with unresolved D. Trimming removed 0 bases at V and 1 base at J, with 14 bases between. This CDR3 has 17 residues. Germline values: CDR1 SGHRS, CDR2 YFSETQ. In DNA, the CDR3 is TGCGCCAGCAGCTTGGGTACGGGAAGCGTAAGCAATCAGCCCCAGCATTTT. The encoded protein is CASSLGTGSVSNQPQHF. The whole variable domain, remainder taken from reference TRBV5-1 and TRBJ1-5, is KAGVTQTPRYLIKTRGQQVTLSCSPISGHRSVSWYQQTPGQGLQFLFEYFSETQRNKGNFPGRFSGRQFSNSRSEMNVSTLELGDSALYLCASSLGTGSVSNQPQHFGDGTRLSIL.

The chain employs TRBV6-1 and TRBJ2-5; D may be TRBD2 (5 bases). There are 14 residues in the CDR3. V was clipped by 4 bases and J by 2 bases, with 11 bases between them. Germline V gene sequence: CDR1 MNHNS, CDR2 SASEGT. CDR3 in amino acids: CASSGRGRQETQYF. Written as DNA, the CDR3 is TGTGCCAGCAGTGGAAGAGGGAGACAAGAGACCCAGTACTTC.

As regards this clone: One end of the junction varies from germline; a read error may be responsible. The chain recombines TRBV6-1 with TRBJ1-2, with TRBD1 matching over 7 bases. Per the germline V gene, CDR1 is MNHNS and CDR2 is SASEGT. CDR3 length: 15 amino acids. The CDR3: CASSQADRVNYGYTF. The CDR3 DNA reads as TGTGCCAGCAGTCAAGCCGACAGGGTTAACTATGGCTACACCTTC.

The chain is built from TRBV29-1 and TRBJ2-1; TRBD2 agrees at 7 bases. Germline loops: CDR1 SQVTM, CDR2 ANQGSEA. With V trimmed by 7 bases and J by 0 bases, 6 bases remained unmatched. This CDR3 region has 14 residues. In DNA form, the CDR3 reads TGCAGCGCCCCCCGGACTAGCTCCTACAATGAGCAGTTCTTC. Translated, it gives CSAPRTSSYNEQFF.

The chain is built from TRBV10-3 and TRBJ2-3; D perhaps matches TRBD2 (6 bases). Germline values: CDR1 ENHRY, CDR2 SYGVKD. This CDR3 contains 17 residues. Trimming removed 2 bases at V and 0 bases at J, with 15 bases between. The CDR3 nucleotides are TGTGCCATCAGTGAGGGACTACCGAGGACTAGCACAGATACGCAGTATTTT. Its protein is CAISEGLPRTSTDTQYF.

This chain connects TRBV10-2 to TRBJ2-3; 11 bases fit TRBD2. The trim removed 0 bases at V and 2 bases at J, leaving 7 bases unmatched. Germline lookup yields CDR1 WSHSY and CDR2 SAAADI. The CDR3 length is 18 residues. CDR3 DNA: TGCGCCAGCAGTGAGTCGTGGGGGACTAGCGGAAACACAGATACGCAGTATTTT. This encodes CASSESWGTSGNTDTQYF.

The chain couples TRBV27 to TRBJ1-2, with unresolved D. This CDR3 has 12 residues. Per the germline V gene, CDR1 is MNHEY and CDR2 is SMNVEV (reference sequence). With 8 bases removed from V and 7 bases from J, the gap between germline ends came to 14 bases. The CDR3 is CASGERIGGYTF. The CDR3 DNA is TGTGCCAGCGGGGAGCGCATCGGTGGCTACACCTTC.

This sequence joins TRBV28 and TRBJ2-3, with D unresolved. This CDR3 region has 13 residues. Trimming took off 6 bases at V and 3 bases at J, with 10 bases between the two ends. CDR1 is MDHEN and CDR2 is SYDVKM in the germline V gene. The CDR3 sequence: CASRSAVTDTQYF. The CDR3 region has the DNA TGTGCCAGCAGATCTGCGGTGACAGATACGCAGTATTTT.

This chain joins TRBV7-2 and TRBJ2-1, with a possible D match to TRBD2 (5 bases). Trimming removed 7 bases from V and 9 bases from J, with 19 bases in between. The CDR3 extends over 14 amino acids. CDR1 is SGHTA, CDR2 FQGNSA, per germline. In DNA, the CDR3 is TGTGCCAGCACCTTTACGGGATTAGGTCTTGAGCAGTTCTTC. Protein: CASTFTGLGLEQFF.

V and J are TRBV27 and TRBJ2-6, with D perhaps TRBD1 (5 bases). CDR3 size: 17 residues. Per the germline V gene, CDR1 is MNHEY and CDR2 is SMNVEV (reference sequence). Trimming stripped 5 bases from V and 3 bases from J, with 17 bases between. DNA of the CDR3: TGTGCCAGCAGTAAACAGGTGGGCCAAGGTGGGGCCAACGTCCTGACTTTC. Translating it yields CASSKQVGQGGANVLTF.

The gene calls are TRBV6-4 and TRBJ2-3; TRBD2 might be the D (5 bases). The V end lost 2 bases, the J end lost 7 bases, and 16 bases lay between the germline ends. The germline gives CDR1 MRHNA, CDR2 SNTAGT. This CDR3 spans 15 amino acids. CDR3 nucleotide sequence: TGTGCCAGCAGTGACGGACCGGGGTCACGGAATACGCAGTATTTT. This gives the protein CASSDGPGSRNTQYF.

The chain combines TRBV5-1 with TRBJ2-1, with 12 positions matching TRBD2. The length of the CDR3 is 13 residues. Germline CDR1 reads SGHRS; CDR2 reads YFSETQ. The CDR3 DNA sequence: TGCGGCACGAGGACTAGCGGGATAAATGAGCAGTTCTTC. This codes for CGTRTSGINEQFF.

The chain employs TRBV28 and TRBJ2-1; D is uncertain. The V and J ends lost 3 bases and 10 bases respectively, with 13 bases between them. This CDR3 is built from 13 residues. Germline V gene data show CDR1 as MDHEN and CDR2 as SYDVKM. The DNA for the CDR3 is TGTGCCAGCAGTTTGGGCCACCGAAAAGAGCAGTTCTTC. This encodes CASSLGHRKEQFF.

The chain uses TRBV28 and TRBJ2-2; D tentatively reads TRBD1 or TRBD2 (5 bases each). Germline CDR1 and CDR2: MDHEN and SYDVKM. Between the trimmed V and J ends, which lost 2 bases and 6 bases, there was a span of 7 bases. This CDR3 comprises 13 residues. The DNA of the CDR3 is TGTGCCAGCAGTTTACGGGGACCCGGGGAGCTGTTTTTT. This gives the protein CASSLRGPGELFF.

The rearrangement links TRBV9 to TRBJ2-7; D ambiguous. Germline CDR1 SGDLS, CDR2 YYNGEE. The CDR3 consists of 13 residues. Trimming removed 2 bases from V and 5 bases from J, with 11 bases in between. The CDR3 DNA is TGTGCCAGCAGCGTGGCTTTGGGTAACGAGCAGTACTTC. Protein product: CASSVALGNEQYF.